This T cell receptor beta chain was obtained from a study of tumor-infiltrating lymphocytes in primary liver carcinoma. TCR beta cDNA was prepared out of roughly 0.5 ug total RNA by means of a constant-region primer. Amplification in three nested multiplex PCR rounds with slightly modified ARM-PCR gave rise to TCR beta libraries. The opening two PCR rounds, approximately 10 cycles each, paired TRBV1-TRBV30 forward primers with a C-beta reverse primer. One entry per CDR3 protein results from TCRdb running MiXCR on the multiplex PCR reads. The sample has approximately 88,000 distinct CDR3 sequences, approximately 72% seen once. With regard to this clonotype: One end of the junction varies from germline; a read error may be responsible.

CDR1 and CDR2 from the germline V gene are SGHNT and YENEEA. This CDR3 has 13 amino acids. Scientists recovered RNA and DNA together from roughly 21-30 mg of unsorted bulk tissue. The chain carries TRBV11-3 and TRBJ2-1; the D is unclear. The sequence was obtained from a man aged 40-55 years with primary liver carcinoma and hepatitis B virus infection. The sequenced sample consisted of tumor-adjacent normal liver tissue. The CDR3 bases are TGTGCCAGCGGCTTAGCCCAGGACAATGAGCAGTTCTTC. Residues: CASGLAQDNEQFF.